One sample yielded the 31 T cell receptor beta chains listed below, sequenced in a study of vaccination effects on CD4 cells after COVID-19 (dated by TCRdb to between 2021 and 2023). Libraries came from the immunoSEQ multiplex PCR assay. TCRdb holds this immuneACCESS table with in-frame rearrangements only. Some clones are missing; in checked studies, unresolved V genes explain under half, and the rest has no known cause. The sample data list tens of thousands of clones, and around four fifths of these were observed just once. The ten largest clones capture over 7.5% of the sample. The ViraFEST assay stimulated PBMC with viral peptide pools and then used TCR sequencing to identify antigen-specific CD4+ T cell clonotypes by expansion. After 10 to 11 days of culture, CD4+ T cells were isolated with the EasySep CD4+ T cell isolation kit. Each participant got two doses of an mRNA SARS-CoV-2 vaccine, either BNT162b2 or mRNA-1273.

For these TCRs, the target antigens are not known. The material sequenced was CD4+ T cells from PBMCs cultured with SARS-CoV-2 spike peptides, taken after COVID-19 vaccination. The sample's cell subset or site label is to be understood as: SARS-CoV-2 spike overlapping peptide pool stimulation. The receptors come from a human donor who received a COVID-19 vaccine.

This clone was detected only a few times. The V call is TRBV10-2, the J call TRBJ1-5, with TRBD1 identical over 9 bases. This CDR3 contains 15 residues. Germline CDR1 WSHSY, CDR2 SAAADI. The trim removed 3 bases at V and 2 bases at J, leaving 2 bases unmatched. The CDR3, as DNA: TGCGCCAGCAGTGAAACAGGGGGCGGCAATCAGCCCCAGCATTTT. Translation gives CASSETGGGNQPQHF.

The chain combines TRBV3-1 (or the pseudogene TRBV3-2) with TRBJ2-5; TRBD2 agrees at 9 bases. Trimming at V came to 5 bases and at J to 5 bases, leaving 6 bases not matched to a gene. The CDR3 is 14 amino acids. From germline, CDR1 is LGHDT and CDR2 YNNKEL (reference sequence). Here the CDR3 reads CASSETSGVETQYF. The CDR3, as DNA: TGTGCCAGCAGCGAGACTAGCGGAGTGGAGACCCAGTACTTC.

The rearrangement uses TRBV6-5 and TRBJ2-3; 11 bases align to TRBD2. Germline trimming cut 4 bases from V and 6 bases from J; bases unmatched to any gene: 6. The CDR3 covers 15 residues. CDR1 MNHEY and CDR2 SVGAGI come from the germline V gene. CDR3 in DNA: TGTGCCAGCAGTTCAGTAGCGGGAGGGTTTGATACGCAGTATTTT. Amino acids: CASSSVAGGFDTQYF.

This chain joins TRBV7-5 and TRBJ2-1; TRBD2, the table's D call, was not compared with the DNA. TRBV7-5 is deemed a pseudogene. The CDR3 sequence is 8 residues long. CDR3: CAMNGQFF. The CDR3 nucleotides read TGTGCCATGAACGGGCAGTTCTTC.

V is TRBV4-2 and J is TRBJ2-3; D call uncertain. CDR1 and CDR2 from the germline V gene are LGHNA and YNFKEQ. Trimming took off 2 bases at V and 8 bases at J, with 14 bases between the two ends. The CDR3 runs 14 residues. DNA of the CDR3: TGTGCCAGCAGCCAATCCCAGAAGACCTCTACGCAGTATTTT. Residues: CASSQSQKTSTQYF.

The CDR3 nucleotides are TGTGCCAGCAGCGCAACGGCCCGGGAGGAGCAGTACTTC. It translates to CASSATAREEQYF. The chain joins TRBV7-9 to TRBJ2-7; the D gene is possibly TRBD2 (6 bases). CDR3 length equals 13 residues. CDR1 and CDR2 (germline): SEHNR, FQNEAQ (reference sequence). Trimming stripped 5 bases from V and 7 bases from J, with 15 bases between.

The J gene is TRBJ1-2, the V gene TRBV27; 8 bases agree with TRBD1. The CDR3 sequence is 14 residues long. After removal of 5 bases from V and 2 bases from J, the junction contained 4 bases not matched to a gene. Germline CDR1 MNHEY, CDR2 SMNVEV (reference sequence). The CDR3 protein is CASSERDRNYGYTF. In DNA form, the CDR3 reads TGTGCCAGCAGTGAAAGGGACAGGAACTATGGCTACACCTTC.

This clone turned up a few times. J is TRBJ1-5 and V is TRBV7-8; D is possibly TRBD1 (6 bases). The ends were cut back, 5 bases at V and 4 bases at J, with 15 bases in the middle. The CDR3 length is 15 residues. In germline, CDR1 is SGHVS, CDR2 FQNEAQ. The chain's CDR3 is CASSPGASFNQPQHF. The CDR3 DNA follows: TGTGCCAGCAGCCCAGGGGCCAGTTTTAATCAGCCCCAGCATTTT.

This clone was seen just once. This sequence joins TRBV4-1 and TRBJ2-2; D remains unclear. The V end was cut by 0 bases, the J end by 6 bases, with 14 bases between. Germline V gives CDR1 MGHRA, CDR2 YSYEKL. The CDR3 totals 16 residues. CDR3 coding DNA: TGCGCCAGCAGCCAAGAACGTAGCCCGATGGCCGGGGAGCTGTTTTTT. Translated, it gives CASSQERSPMAGELFF.

The V gene is TRBV10-3, the J gene TRBJ1-2; D ambiguous. V was clipped by 0 bases and J by 6 bases, with 8 bases between them. Germline values: CDR1 ENHRY, CDR2 SYGVKD. CDR3 size: 13 residues. The CDR3 nucleotides read TGTGCCATCAGTGAGTCGCAAACTGATGGCTACACCTTC. Protein: CAISESQTDGYTF.

The V and J genes are TRBV18 and TRBJ1-5; the D is unclear. CDR1 is KGHSH and CDR2 is LQKENI in the germline V gene. The CDR3 is 13 amino acids. Trimming took 4 bases from V and 4 from J, leaving 8 bases between them. The CDR3 nucleotides read TGTGCCAGCTCACGGGTGGGTAATCAGCCCCAGCATTTT. This gives the protein CASSRVGNQPQHF.

The genes are TRBV5-1 and TRBJ1-4; 9 bases fit TRBD1. J was trimmed by 7 bases and V by 5 bases; bases with no gene match: 6. The CDR3 has 14 amino acids. Germline V gene sequence: CDR1 SGHRS, CDR2 YFSETQ. CDR3 bases: TGCGCCAGCAGTTCCGGGACAGGGACTGAAAAACTGTTTTTT. Its translation is CASSSGTGTEKLFF.

The CDR3 region is CASSSRGTGFSPLHF. DNA of the CDR3: TGTGCCAGTAGTTCTCGGGGGACAGGGTTCTCACCCCTCCACTTT. This rearrangement joins TRBV19 to TRBJ1-6, with 9 bases aligning to TRBD1. The ends lost 5 bases at V and 10 bases at J; junction bases unmatched: 9. Germline V gene sequence: CDR1 LNHDA, CDR2 SQIVND (reference sequence). The length of the CDR3 is 15 residues.

This rearrangement joins TRBV5-1 to TRBJ2-3; the D is unclear. Looked up from germline, CDR1 is SGHRS and CDR2 is YFSETQ. The length of the CDR3 is 16 residues. V was cut by 4 bases and J by 0 bases, with 15 bases left in between. The chain's CDR3 is CASSELITSSTDTQYF. In DNA form, the CDR3 reads TGCGCCAGCAGCGAGCTAATAACCTCTAGCACAGATACGCAGTATTTT.

The chain has TRBV29-1 and TRBJ2-7, with D perhaps matching TRBD1 or TRBD2 (5 bases each). Trimming removed 7 bases at V and 3 bases at J, with 16 bases between. The CDR3 covers 13 residues. The germline CDR1 and CDR2 sequences are SQVTM and ANQGSEA. CDR3 DNA: TGCAGCGCGTGGGACGGTGGTAGCTACGAGCAGTACTTC. Amino acids: CSAWDGGSYEQYF.

The V call is TRBV13, the J call TRBJ1-2, with a possible D match to TRBD1 (5 bases). Germline-derived CDR1 and CDR2 are PRHDT and FYEKMQ (reference sequence). V was shortened by 0 bases and J by 4 bases, with 12 bases between the two germline ends. This CDR3 has 15 amino acids. CDR3 nucleotides: TGTGCCAGCAGCTTAGGTGCGACAGCCACCTATGGCTACACCTTC. Its translation: CASSLGATATYGYTF.

The rearrangement uses TRBV28 and TRBJ1-3; 8 bases are shared with TRBD1. The CDR3 spans 17 residues. The germline gives CDR1 MDHEN, CDR2 SYDVKM. The J segment lost 5 bases and the V segment lost 4 bases, leaving 13 bases of the junction unmatched. In nucleotides, the CDR3 is TGTGCCAGCAGTTCCCGCGGAGGGGACAGGCCGAGAAACACCATATATTTT. It yields the protein CASSSRGGDRPRNTIYF.

The V gene is TRBV18, the J gene TRBJ1-1; 11 bases are a match to TRBD1. The junction had 3 bases not matched to a gene; V was cut back by 5 bases and J by 4 bases. This CDR3 spans 14 amino acids. CDR1 and CDR2 from the germline V gene are KGHSH and LQKENI. Here the CDR3 reads CASSKGQGGTEAFF. In nucleotides, the CDR3 is TGTGCCAGCTCAAAGGGACAGGGGGGCACTGAAGCTTTCTTT.

The CDR3 sequence: CAIRSSVGTDTQYF. The DNA of the CDR3 is TGTGCCATCCGCTCCAGCGTCGGCACAGATACGCAGTATTTT. J is TRBJ2-3 and V is TRBV10-3; no definite D call. With 8 bases removed from V and 1 base from J, the gap between germline ends came to 13 bases. Germline lookup yields CDR1 ENHRY and CDR2 SYGVKD. The CDR3 has 14 residues.

V usage is TRBV7-2 and J usage is TRBJ2-4; D gene unclear. The CDR3 is 14 amino acids. The germline V and J ends were trimmed by 5 bases and 1 base, with 9 bases remaining between them. Germline V gives CDR1 SGHTA, CDR2 FQGNSA. This chain's CDR3 is CASSQGRAKNIQYF. The CDR3 DNA reads as TGTGCCAGCAGCCAAGGGCGGGCCAAAAACATTCAGTACTTC.

The rearrangement links TRBV19 to TRBJ2-1; perhaps TRBD1 as D (5 bases). The CDR3 consists of 13 residues. The germline V gene has CDR1 LNHDA and CDR2 SQIVND (reference sequence). V lost 5 bases and J 8 bases, leaving 13 bases between the germline ends. CDR3 sequence reads: CASSLQGYYEQFF. Here the CDR3 DNA reads TGTGCCAGTAGTCTCCAGGGATACTATGAGCAGTTCTTC.

This rearrangement joins TRBV15 to TRBJ2-5, with D perhaps matching TRBD1 or TRBD2 (5 bases each). Trimming shortened V by 3 bases and J by 4 bases, and 12 bases separated the two germline ends. CDR1 and CDR2 (germline): LNHNV, YYDKDF (reference sequence). CDR3 length equals 14 residues. CDR3 coding DNA: TGTGCCACCAGCAGTGTGGGGGTTGCAGAGACCCAGTACTTC. Translated, it gives CATSSVGVAETQYF.

The V gene is TRBV6-5, the J gene TRBJ1-2; 7 nucleotides match TRBD1. The junction had 9 bases not matched to a gene; V was cut back by 7 bases and J by 4 bases. Per germline, CDR1 MNHEY and CDR2 SVGAGI. There are 14 residues in the CDR3. The CDR3 sequence is CASIIKGQAYGYTF. For the CDR3, the DNA is TGTGCCAGCATCATTAAAGGACAGGCCTATGGCTACACCTTC.

The J gene is TRBJ1-2, the V gene TRBV6-5; 7 bases are a match to TRBD1. CDR1 is MNHEY, CDR2 SVGAGI, per germline. CDR3 size: 15 residues. Losses at the gene ends were 5 bases for V and 3 bases for J; bases not matched to a gene: 9. The CDR3 nucleotides read TGTGCCAGCAGTCTCCACCTTGGGACAGACTATGGCTACACCTTC. Translating it yields CASSLHLGTDYGYTF.

The chain uses TRBV5-1 and TRBJ1-2, with D unclear. Trimming took off 4 bases at V and 8 bases at J, with 15 bases between the two ends. Germline CDR1 reads SGHRS; CDR2 reads YFSETQ. This CDR3 region has 13 residues. CDR3 nucleotide sequence: TGCGCCAGCAGCCCACCCTCCCCGGAAGGCTACACCTTC. Amino acid sequence: CASSPPSPEGYTF.

The gene calls are TRBV5-1 and TRBJ2-3, with TRBD2 identical over 7 bases. CDR3 length equals 17 residues. J gave up 6 bases and V 0 bases, and 13 bases lay outside the gene matches. Looked up from germline, CDR1 is SGHRS and CDR2 is YFSETQ. CDR3 coding DNA: TGCGCCAGCAGCTTGGCCCCCGGGACTACGATACTCGATACGCAGTATTTT. Translation: CASSLAPGTTILDTQYF.

This chain joins TRBV10-3 and TRBJ2-3; 8 nucleotides align to TRBD1. The J segment lost 2 bases and the V segment lost 6 bases, leaving 1 base of the junction unmatched. The CDR3 covers 13 residues. Germline V gene lookup returns CDR1 ENHRY and CDR2 SYGVKD. CDR3 DNA sequence: TGTGCCATCAGGGACAGGGCCACAGATACGCAGTATTTT. It yields the protein CAIRDRATDTQYF.

This clone turned up a few times. V gene TRBV2 combines with J gene TRBJ1-4, with a possible D match to TRBD1 (5 bases). The CDR3 is made up of 14 amino acids. Germline V gives CDR1 SNHLY, CDR2 FYNNEI. Trimming cost V 6 bases and J 5 bases, with 13 bases left between them. Here the CDR3 reads CASRIEKGNEKLFF. The CDR3 DNA sequence: TGTGCCAGCAGAATCGAGAAGGGGAATGAAAAACTGTTTTTT.

The chain uses TRBV18 and TRBJ2-7; 9 bases line up with TRBD2. Germline values: CDR1 KGHSH, CDR2 LQKENI. The CDR3 totals 15 residues. V was clipped by 6 bases and J by 3 bases; unmatched bases: 9. The CDR3 region has the DNA TGTGCCAGCTCCCCGAAAGCGGGAGGATTCTACGAGCAGTACTTC. It translates to CASSPKAGGFYEQYF.

CDR3 DNA sequence: TGTGCCAGCAGCTTGGTATTAAAGGGGAGGGACACTGAAGCTTTCTTT. Its translation is CASSLVLKGRDTEAFF. This rearrangement joins TRBV5-6 to TRBJ1-1, with D tentatively TRBD1 (5 bases). V dropped 0 bases and J dropped 3 bases, with 15 bases sitting between them. The CDR3 runs to 16 residues. Germline V lookup: CDR1 SGHDT, CDR2 YYEEEE.

J is TRBJ1-5 and V is TRBV28; weak D call: TRBD1 (6 bases). Trimming stripped 1 base from V and 3 bases from J, with 13 bases between. The CDR3 consists of 16 residues. CDR1 is MDHEN, CDR2 SYDVKM, per germline. Here the CDR3 DNA reads TGTGCCAGCAGTTTATTCGGGACAACTTACAATCAGCCCCAGCATTTT. It is translated as CASSLFGTTYNQPQHF.